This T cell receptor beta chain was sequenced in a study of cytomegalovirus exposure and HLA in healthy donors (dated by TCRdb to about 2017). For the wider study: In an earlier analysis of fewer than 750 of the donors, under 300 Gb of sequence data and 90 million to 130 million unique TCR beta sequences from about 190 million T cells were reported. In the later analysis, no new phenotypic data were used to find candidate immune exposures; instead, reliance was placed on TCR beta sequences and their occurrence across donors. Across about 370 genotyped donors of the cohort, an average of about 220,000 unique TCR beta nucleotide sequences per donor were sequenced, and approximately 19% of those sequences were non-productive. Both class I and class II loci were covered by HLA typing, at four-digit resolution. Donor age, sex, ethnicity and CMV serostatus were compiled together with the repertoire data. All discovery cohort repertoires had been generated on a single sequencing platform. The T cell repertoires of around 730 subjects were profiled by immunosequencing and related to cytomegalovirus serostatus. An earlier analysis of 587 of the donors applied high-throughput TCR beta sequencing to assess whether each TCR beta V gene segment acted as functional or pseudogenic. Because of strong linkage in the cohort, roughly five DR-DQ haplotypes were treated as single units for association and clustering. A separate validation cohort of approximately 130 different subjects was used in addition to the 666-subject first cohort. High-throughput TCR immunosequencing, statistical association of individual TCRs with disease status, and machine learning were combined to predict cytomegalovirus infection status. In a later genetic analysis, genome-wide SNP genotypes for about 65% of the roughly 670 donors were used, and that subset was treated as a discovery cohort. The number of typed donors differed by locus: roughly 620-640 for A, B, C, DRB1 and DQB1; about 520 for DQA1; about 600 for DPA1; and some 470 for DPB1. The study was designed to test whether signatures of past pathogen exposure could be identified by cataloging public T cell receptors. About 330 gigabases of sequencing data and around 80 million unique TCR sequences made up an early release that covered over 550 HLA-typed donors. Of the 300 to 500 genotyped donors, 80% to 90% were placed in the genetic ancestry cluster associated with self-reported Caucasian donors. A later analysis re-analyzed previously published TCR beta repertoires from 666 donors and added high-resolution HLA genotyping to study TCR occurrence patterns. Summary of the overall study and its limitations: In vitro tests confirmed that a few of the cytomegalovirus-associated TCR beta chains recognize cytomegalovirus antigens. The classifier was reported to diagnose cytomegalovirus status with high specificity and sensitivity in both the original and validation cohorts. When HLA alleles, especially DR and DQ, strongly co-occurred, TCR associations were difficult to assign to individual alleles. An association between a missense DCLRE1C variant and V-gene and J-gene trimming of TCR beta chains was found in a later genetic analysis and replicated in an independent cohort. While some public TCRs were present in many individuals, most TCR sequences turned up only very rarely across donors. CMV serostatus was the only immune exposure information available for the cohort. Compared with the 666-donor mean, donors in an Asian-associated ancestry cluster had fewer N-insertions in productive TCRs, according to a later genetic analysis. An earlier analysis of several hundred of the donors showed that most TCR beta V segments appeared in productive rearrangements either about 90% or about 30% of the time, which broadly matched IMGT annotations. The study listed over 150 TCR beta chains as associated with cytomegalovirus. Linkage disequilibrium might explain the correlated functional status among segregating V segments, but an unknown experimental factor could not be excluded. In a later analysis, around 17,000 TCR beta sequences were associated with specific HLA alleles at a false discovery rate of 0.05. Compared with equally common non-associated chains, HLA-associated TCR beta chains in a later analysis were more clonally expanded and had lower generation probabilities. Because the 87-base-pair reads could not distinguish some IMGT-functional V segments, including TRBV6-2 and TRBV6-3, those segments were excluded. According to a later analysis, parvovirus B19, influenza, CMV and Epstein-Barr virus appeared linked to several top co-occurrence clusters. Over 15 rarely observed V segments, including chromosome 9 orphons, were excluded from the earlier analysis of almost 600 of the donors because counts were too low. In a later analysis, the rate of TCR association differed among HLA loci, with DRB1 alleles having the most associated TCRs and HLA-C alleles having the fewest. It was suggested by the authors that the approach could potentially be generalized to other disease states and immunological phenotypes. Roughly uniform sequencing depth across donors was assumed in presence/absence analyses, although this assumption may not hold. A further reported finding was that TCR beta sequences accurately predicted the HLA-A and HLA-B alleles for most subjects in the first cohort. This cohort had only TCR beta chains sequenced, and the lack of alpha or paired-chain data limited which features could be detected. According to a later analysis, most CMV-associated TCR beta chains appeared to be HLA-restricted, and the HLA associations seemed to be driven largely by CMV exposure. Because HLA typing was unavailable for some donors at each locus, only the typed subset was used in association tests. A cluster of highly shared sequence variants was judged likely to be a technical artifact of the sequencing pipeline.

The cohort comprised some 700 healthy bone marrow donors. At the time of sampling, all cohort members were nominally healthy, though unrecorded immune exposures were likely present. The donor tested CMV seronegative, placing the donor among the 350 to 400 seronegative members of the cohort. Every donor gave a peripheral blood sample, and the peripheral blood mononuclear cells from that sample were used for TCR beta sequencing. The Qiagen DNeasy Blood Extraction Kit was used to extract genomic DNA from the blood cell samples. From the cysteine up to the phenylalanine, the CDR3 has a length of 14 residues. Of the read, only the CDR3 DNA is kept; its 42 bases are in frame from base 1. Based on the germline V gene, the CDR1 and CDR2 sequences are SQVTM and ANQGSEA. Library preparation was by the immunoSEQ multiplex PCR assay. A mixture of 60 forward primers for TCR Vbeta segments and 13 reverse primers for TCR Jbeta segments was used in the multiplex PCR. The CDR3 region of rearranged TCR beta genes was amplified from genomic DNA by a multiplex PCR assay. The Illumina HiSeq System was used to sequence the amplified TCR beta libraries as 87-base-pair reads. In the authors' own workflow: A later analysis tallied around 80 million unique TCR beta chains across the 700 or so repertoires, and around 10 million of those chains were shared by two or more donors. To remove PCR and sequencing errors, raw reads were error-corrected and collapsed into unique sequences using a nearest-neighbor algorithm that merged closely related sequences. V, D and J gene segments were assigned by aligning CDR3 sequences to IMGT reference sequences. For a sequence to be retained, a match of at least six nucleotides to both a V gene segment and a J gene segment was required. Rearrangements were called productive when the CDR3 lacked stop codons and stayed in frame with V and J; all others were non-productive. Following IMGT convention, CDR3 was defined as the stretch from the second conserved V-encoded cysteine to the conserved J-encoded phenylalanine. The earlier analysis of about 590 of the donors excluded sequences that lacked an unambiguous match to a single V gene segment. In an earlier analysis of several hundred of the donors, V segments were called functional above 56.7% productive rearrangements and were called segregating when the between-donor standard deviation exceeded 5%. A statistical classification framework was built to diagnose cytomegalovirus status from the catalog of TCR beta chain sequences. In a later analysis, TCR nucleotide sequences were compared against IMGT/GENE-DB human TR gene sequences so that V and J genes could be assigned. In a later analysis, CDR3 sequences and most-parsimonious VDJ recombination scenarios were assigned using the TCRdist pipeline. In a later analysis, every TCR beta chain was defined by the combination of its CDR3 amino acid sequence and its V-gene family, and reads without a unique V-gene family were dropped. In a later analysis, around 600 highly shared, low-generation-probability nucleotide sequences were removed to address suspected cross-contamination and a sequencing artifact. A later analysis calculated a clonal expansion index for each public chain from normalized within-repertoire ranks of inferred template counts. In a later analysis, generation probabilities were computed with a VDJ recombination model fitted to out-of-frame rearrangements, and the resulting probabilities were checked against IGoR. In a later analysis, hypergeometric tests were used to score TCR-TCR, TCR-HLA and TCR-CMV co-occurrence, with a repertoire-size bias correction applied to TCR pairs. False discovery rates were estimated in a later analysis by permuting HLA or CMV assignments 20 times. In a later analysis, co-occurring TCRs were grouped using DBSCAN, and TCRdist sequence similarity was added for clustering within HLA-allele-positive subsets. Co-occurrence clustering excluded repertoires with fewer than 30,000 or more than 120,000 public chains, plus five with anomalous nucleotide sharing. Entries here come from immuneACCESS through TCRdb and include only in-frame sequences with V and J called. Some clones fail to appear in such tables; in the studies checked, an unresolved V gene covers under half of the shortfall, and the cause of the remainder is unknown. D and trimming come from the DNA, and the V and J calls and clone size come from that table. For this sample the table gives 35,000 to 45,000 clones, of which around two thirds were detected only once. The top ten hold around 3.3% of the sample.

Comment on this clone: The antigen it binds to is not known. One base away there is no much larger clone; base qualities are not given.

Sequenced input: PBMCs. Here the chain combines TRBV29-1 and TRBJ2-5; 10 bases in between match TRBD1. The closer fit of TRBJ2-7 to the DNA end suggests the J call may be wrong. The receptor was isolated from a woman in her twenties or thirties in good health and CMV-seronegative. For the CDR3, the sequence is CSVGGQGSSYEQYF. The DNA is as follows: TGCAGCGTGGGGGGACAGGGGAGTAGTTACGAGCAGTACTTC.